The 20 T cell receptor beta chains given below trace back to one sample, sequenced in a study of blood T cell repertoires in COVID-19. TCRdb keeps only in-frame clones here, not all; method: immunoSEQ multiplex PCR. The table records approximately 190,000 clones, around four fifths of them present only once. The sequencing sample was made of peripheral blood. The receptors were gathered from a human donor in a cohort sampled during active COVID-19.

The chain uses TRBV5-1 and TRBJ2-1; D possibly corresponds to TRBD1 (6 bases). Germline V gene data show CDR1 as SGHRS and CDR2 as YFSETQ. Trimming shortened V by 4 bases and J by 1 base, and 12 bases separated the two germline ends. The CDR3 is made up of 15 amino acids. Written as DNA, the CDR3 is TGCGCCAGCAGCCTCCCGGGACAATCCTACAATGAGCAGTTCTTC. Amino acid sequence: CASSLPGQSYNEQFF.

This chain uses TRBV28 with TRBJ1-6; D is unresolved. The CDR3 covers 11 residues. V was shortened by 6 bases and J by 10 bases, with 7 bases between the two germline ends. The germline V gene encodes CDR1 MDHEN and CDR2 SYDVKM. CDR3 in DNA: TGTGCCAGCAGCCGTTTCTCACCCCTCCACTTT. Its translation is CASSRFSPLHF.

The chain carries TRBV13 and TRBJ2-3; D is unresolved. Germline V lookup: CDR1 PRHDT, CDR2 FYEKMQ (reference sequence). The CDR3 loop spans 14 amino acids. Trimming took 1 base from V and 4 from J, leaving 9 bases between them. The CDR3 protein is CASSLVQAADTQYF. The CDR3 DNA reads as TGTGCCAGCAGCTTAGTGCAGGCCGCAGATACGCAGTATTTT.

The genes are TRBV10-3 and TRBJ1-2, with TRBD1 as a possible D gene (5 bases). CDR3 length equals 14 residues. Between the trimmed V and J ends, which lost 10 bases and 7 bases, there was a span of 22 bases. CDR1 and CDR2 (germline): ENHRY, SYGVKD. CDR3 region: CATNQDGRDLGYTF. CDR3 DNA sequence: TGTGCCACCAATCAGGACGGGAGGGACCTTGGCTACACCTTC.

This clone was detected once. The V call is TRBV28, the J call TRBJ2-2, with TRBD2 identical over 11 bases. This CDR3 contains 16 residues. Germline values: CDR1 MDHEN, CDR2 SYDVKM. V lost 2 bases and J lost 4; bases outside the gene matches: 3. This CDR3 is CASSLIAGGLTGELFF. CDR3 bases: TGTGCCAGCAGTTTAATAGCGGGAGGGCTCACCGGGGAGCTGTTTTTT.

The count of this clone is one. This chain links TRBV12-3 or TRBV12-4 with TRBJ1-1; D gene uncertain. The CDR3 has 13 amino acids. V was shortened by 2 bases and J by 7 bases, with 11 bases between the two germline ends. This CDR3 reads CASSLRETSEAFF. CDR3 DNA sequence: TGTGCCAGCAGTTTACGGGAGACTAGTGAAGCTTTCTTT.

The V call is TRBV4-2, the J call TRBJ2-2; D is ambiguous. The CDR3 length is 14 residues. CDR1 and CDR2 (germline): LGHNA, YNFKEQ. Trimming stripped 0 bases from V and 9 bases from J, with 11 bases between. The chain's CDR3 is CASSQDYGSRELFF. Written as DNA, the CDR3 is TGTGCCAGCAGCCAAGATTATGGCTCCCGGGAGCTGTTTTTT.

This chain joins TRBV9 and TRBJ2-2; possibly TRBD2 for D (5 bases). The CDR3 runs to 15 residues. The germline gives CDR1 SGDLS, CDR2 YYNGEE. Trimming cost V 6 bases and J 0 bases, with 12 bases left between them. The CDR3 sequence is CASIPGSANTGELFF. The DNA of the CDR3 is TGTGCCAGCATTCCGGGGAGCGCGAACACCGGGGAGCTGTTTTTT.

This chain joins TRBV5-1 and TRBJ2-7; TRBD2 might be the D (6 bases). V lost 5 bases and J lost 3, with 12 bases in between. The length of the CDR3 is 13 residues. Germline CDR1 and CDR2: SGHRS and YFSETQ. The CDR3 region has the DNA TGCGCCAGCAGTGTCGACGGGAGCTACGAGCAGTACTTC. As protein: CASSVDGSYEQYF.

This chain connects TRBV6-5 to TRBJ2-5; 8 bases line up with TRBD2. Germline lookup yields CDR1 MNHEY and CDR2 SVGAGI. CDR3 size: 15 residues. V was clipped by 7 bases and J by 5 bases; unmatched bases: 12. In DNA, the CDR3 is TGTGCCAGCACCCGGCGGGGGGCCGTTGGTGAGACCCAGTACTTC. Protein sequence: CASTRRGAVGETQYF.

V gene TRBV28 combines with J gene TRBJ1-5, with D possibly matching TRBD1 (5 bases). Looked up from germline, CDR1 is MDHEN and CDR2 is SYDVKM. V was cut by 7 bases and J by 1 base, with 11 bases left in between. CDR3 size: 14 residues. The CDR3 region is CASNQGMSNQPQHF. DNA of the CDR3: TGTGCCAGCAACCAGGGTATGAGCAATCAGCCCCAGCATTTT. Based on the CDR3 plus reference TRBV28 and TRBJ1-5, the full variable domain is DVKVTQSSRYLVKRTGEKVFLECVQDMDHENMFWYRQDPGLGLRLIYFSYDVKMKEKGDIPEGYSVSREKKERFSLILESASTNQTSMYLCASNQGMSNQPQHFGDGTRLSIL.

The CDR3 loop is CASSPGRDNVGTQYF. DNA for the CDR3: TGTGCCAGCAGCCCGGGCCGGGACAATGTGGGGACCCAGTACTTC. This rearrangement joins TRBV7-2 to TRBJ2-5; a possible D gene is TRBD1 (6 bases). V lost 5 bases, J lost 7 bases, and 20 bases lay in between. Germline CDR1 reads SGHTA; CDR2 reads FQGNSA. The CDR3 is made up of 15 amino acids.

This clone came up a few times. The chain carries TRBV4-1 and TRBJ1-1; 8 positions agree with TRBD1. Germline lookup yields CDR1 MGHRA and CDR2 YSYEKL. J gave up 4 bases and V 4 bases, and 11 bases lay outside the gene matches. The CDR3 is 16 amino acids. The CDR3: CASSRRTGPQATEAFF. For the CDR3, the DNA is TGCGCCAGCAGCCGCCGGACAGGGCCGCAGGCCACTGAAGCTTTCTTT.

This chain connects TRBV5-1 to TRBJ2-5, with D possibly matching TRBD1 (6 bases). V was trimmed by 4 bases and J by 1 base, leaving 11 bases between them. Germline CDR1 SGHRS, CDR2 YFSETQ. This CDR3 spans 14 amino acids. Written as DNA, the CDR3 is TGCGCCAGCAGCCAAGGACAGCTCCAAGAGACCCAGTACTTC. It is translated as CASSQGQLQETQYF.

This sequence joins TRBV2 and TRBJ2-3; 15 nucleotides align to TRBD2. The junction had 15 bases not matched to a gene; V was cut back by 6 bases and J by 2 bases. This CDR3 contains 20 residues. From germline, CDR1 is SNHLY and CDR2 FYNNEI. The CDR3 spells CASSPFGTSGGRGFTDTQYF. The CDR3 DNA sequence: TGTGCCAGCAGCCCGTTCGGGACTAGCGGGGGGCGTGGGTTCACAGATACGCAGTATTTT.

The rearrangement uses TRBV12-3 or TRBV12-4 and TRBJ1-4, with unresolved D. V was trimmed by 3 bases and J by 7 bases, leaving 6 bases between them. This CDR3 is 12 amino acids long. CDR3 sequence: CASSFEGEKLFF. CDR3 DNA sequence: TGTGCCAGCAGTTTCGAGGGTGAAAAACTGTTTTTT.

The chain combines TRBV30 with TRBJ1-1, with 11 bases aligning to TRBD1. With V trimmed by 5 bases and J by 7 bases, 6 bases remained unmatched. There are 13 residues in the CDR3. Germline CDR1 reads GTSNPN; CDR2 reads SVGIG (reference sequence). The CDR3 coding sequence is TGTGCCTGGGTTTTGGACAGGGGGCTTGAAGCTTTCTTT. It is translated as CAWVLDRGLEAFF.

This sequence joins TRBV27 and TRBJ1-2; a possible D gene is TRBD1 (5 bases). Trimming left V 7 bases short and J 1 base short, with 22 bases between. Germline V gives CDR1 MNHEY, CDR2 SMNVEV (reference sequence). There are 17 residues in the CDR3. The CDR3 sequence: CASTAVGIGGVNYGYTF. As DNA, the CDR3 is TGTGCCAGCACCGCAGTTGGAATAGGAGGGGTTAACTATGGCTACACCTTC.

The chain joins TRBV2 to TRBJ1-2; maybe TRBD1 (5 bases). The germline gives CDR1 SNHLY, CDR2 FYNNEI. V was pared by 6 bases and J by 5 bases, with 19 bases between. The length of the CDR3 is 15 residues. CDR3 amino acids: CASRRPSGGEYGYTF. CDR3 sequence (DNA): TGTGCCAGCAGGAGACCATCAGGAGGGGAATATGGCTACACCTTC.

On this clone: A junction end diverges from the germline sequence, so it may reflect a read error. CDR3 sequence reads: CASSLTGVRDTQYF. CDR3 sequence (DNA): TGTGCTAGCAGCTTGACAGGGGTGCGGGATACGCAGTATTTT. This chain joins TRBV7-7 and TRBJ2-3; 8 bases are shared with TRBD1. The CDR3 runs to 14 residues. Germline V gene data show CDR1 as SSHAT and CDR2 as FNYEAQ (reference sequence).